This T cell receptor (beta chain) was identified in a study of T cells in Graves' hyperthyroidism and ophthalmopathy. Study-wide results and limits: Ophthalmopathy could be told apart from stable hyperthyroidism with a 13 V-J model.

Template material for amplifying TCR beta CDR3 regions consisted of RNA transcripts. First-round RT-PCR of the TCR CDR3 relied on the HTBI primer set. TCRdb re-called the multiplex PCR reads through MiXCR, storing one row per CDR3 protein. The sample comprises about 770,000 distinct CDR3 sequences, around 20% of which are singletons, and approximately 15% rests with the top ten. This clonotype showed up many times. Its antigen is unknown. This CDR3 region has 19 residues. Germline assignment: CDR1 SNHLY and CDR2 FYNNEI. Trimming removed 2 bases from V and 0 bases from J; junction bases left unmatched: 11.

Sequencing was performed on blood. The V gene is TRBV2, the J gene TRBJ2-3, with 10 bases aligning to TRBD2. This receptor was obtained from a woman between 50 and 59 years old with Graves' hyperthyroidism that later progressed to Graves' ophthalmopathy. CDR3 DNA: TGTGCCAGCAGTGAAAGAGTAGCGGGGGGTCTCAGTAGCACAGATACGCAGTATTTT. Its protein is CASSERVAGGLSSTDTQYF.